This TCR beta chain derives from a study of blood T cell repertoires in COVID-19. Overall study context: From the United States, Italy and Spain came samples of acute and convalescent COVID-19. From T cells, B-cell-depleted T cells, or PBMCs came the material, which was cDNA or gDNA.

The CDR3 loop spans 15 amino acids. Trimming stripped 5 bases from V and 5 bases from J, with 15 bases between. The V gene's germline CDR1 is ENHRY and CDR2 SYGVKD. Libraries were prepared by immunoSEQ multiplex PCR; TCRdb keeps only in-frame clonotypes and omits some of them. Counted here are around 51,000 clones, about nine tenths occurring once; the ten biggest clones make up less than 6.5%. The receptor was derived from a man between 70 and 80 years old with acute or convalescent COVID-19. The specimen sequenced was peripheral blood. The rearrangement joins TRBV10-3 to TRBJ2-2, with D perhaps TRBD2 (7 bases). CDR3 residues: CAISIAGAGTGELFF. The CDR3 bases are TGTGCCATCAGTATCGCGGGGGCAGGGACCGGGGAGCTGTTTTTT.